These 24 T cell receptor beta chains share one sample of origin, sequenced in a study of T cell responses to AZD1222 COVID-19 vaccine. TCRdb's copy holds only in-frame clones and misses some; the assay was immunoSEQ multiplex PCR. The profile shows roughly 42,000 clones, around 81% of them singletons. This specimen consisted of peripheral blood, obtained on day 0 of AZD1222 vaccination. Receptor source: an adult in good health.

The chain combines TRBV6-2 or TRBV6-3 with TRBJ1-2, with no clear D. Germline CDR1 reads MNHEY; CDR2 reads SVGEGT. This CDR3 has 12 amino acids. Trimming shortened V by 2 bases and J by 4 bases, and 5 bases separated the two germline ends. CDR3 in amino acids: CASSYDSYGYTF. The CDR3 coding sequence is TGTGCCAGCAGTTACGATTCCTATGGCTACACCTTC.

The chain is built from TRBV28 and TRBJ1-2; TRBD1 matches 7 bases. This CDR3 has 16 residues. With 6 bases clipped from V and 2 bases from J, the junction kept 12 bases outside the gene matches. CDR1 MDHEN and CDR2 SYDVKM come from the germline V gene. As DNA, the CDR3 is TGTGCCAGCAGATCTCCGGGACAGAAAAAAAACTATGGCTACACCTTC. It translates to CASRSPGQKKNYGYTF.

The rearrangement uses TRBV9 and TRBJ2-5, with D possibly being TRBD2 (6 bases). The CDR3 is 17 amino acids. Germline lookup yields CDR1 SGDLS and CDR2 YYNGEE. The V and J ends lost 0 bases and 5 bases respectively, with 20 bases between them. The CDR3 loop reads CASSVGTAGNAGETQYF. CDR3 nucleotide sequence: TGTGCCAGCAGCGTAGGGACGGCGGGCAACGCGGGGGAGACCCAGTACTTC.

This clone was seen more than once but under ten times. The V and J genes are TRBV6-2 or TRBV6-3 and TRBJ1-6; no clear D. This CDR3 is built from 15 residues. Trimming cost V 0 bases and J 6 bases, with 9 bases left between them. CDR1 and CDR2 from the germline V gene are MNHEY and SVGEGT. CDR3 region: CASSYSARSNSPLHF. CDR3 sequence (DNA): TGTGCCAGCAGTTACTCGGCGCGGAGTAATTCACCCCTCCACTTT.

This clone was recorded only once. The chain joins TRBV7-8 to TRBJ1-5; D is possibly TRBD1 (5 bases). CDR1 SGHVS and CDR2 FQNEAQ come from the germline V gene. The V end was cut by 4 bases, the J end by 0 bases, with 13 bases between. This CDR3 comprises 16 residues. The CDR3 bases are TGTGCCAGCAGCTCCGGGGGGACGGATAGCAATCAGCCCCAGCATTTT. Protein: CASSSGGTDSNQPQHF.

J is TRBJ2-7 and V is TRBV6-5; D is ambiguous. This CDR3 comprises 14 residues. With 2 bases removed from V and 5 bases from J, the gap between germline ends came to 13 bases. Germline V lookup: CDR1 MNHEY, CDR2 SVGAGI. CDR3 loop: CASSYAGGANEQYF. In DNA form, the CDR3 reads TGTGCCAGCAGTTACGCCGGCGGCGCCAACGAGCAGTACTTC.

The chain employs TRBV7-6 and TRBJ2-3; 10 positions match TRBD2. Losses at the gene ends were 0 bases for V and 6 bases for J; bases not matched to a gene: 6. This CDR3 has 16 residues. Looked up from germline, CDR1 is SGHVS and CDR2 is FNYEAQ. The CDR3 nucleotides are TGTGCCAGCAGCTTAGCTAGCGGGGGGCCCGGGGATACGCAGTATTTT. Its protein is CASSLASGGPGDTQYF.

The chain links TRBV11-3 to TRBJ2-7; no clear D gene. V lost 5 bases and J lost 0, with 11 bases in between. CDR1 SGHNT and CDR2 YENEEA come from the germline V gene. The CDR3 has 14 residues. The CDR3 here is CASSPQISSYEQYF. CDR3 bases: TGTGCCAGCAGCCCACAGATTAGCTCCTACGAGCAGTACTTC. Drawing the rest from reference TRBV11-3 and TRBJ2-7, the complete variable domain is EAGVVQSPRYKIIEKKQPVAFWCNPISGHNTLYWYLQNLGQGPELLIRYENEEAVDDSQLPKDRFSAERLKGVDSTLKIQPAELGDSAVYLCASSPQISSYEQYFGPGTRLTVT.

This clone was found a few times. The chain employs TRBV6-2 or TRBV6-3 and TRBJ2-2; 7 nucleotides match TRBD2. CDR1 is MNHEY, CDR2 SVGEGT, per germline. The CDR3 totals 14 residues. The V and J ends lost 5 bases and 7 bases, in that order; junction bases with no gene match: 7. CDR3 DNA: TGTGCCAGCAGTAGAGCGGGGCCGAGCGGGGAGCTGTTTTTT. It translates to CASSRAGPSGELFF.

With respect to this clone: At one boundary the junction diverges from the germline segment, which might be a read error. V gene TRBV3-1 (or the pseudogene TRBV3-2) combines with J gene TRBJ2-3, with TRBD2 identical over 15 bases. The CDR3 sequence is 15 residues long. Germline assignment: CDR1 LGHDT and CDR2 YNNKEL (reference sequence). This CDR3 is CASSPPGLAGGPGHF. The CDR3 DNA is TGTGCCAGCAGCCCTCCGGGACTAGCGGGGGGCCCTGGGCATTTT.

The DNA of the CDR3 is TGTGCCAGCAGCTTCGGACTAGCGGCCAGCACAGATACGCAGTATTTT. Protein sequence: CASSFGLAASTDTQYF. The V call is TRBV11-3, the J call TRBJ2-3; TRBD2 matches 10 bases. The junction had 3 bases not matched to a gene; V was cut back by 3 bases and J by 0 bases. Germline V lookup: CDR1 SGHNT, CDR2 YENEEA. The CDR3 covers 16 residues. The whole variable domain, remainder taken from reference TRBV11-3 and TRBJ2-3, is EAGVVQSPRYKIIEKKQPVAFWCNPISGHNTLYWYLQNLGQGPELLIRYENEEAVDDSQLPKDRFSAERLKGVDSTLKIQPAELGDSAVYLCASSFGLAASTDTQYFGPGTRLTVL.

As DNA, the CDR3 is TGTGCCAGCAGTTACTCCGGGGTAAGGGACAATGAGCAGTTCTTC. It is translated as CASSYSGVRDNEQFF. The chain carries TRBV6-5 and TRBJ2-1; maybe TRBD2 (5 bases). The CDR3 covers 15 residues. Germline V CDR1 and CDR2: MNHEY, SVGAGI. V lost 0 bases to trimming and J lost 5 bases, with 11 bases between them.

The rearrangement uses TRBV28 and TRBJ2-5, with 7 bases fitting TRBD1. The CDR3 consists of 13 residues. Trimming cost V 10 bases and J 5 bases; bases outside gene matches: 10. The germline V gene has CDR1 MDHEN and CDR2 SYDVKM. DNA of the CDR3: TGTGCCATAATGGACGACAGGGTGGAGACCCAGTACTTC. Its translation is CAIMDDRVETQYF.

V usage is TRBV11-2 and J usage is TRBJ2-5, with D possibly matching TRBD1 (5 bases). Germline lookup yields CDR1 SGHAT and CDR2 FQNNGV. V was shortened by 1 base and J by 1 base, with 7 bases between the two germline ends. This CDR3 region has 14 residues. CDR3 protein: CASSLGQSQETQYF. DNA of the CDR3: TGTGCCAGCAGCTTAGGACAGAGCCAAGAGACCCAGTACTTC.

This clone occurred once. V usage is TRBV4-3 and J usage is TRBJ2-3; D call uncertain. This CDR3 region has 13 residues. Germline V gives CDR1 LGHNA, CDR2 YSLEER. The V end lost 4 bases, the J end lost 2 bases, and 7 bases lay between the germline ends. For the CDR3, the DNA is TGCGCCAGCAGCCTAGCAGACACAGATACGCAGTATTTT. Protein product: CASSLADTDTQYF.

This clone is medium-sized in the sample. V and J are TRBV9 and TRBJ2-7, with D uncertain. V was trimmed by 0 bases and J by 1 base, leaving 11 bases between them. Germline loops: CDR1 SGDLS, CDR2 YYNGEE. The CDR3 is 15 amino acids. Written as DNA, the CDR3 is TGTGCCAGCAGCGTAGAAGATGGGTTGTCCTACGAGCAGTACTTC. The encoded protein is CASSVEDGLSYEQYF.

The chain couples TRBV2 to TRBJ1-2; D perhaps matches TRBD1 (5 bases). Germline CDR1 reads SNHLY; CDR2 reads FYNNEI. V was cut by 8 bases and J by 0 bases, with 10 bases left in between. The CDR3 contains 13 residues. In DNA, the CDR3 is TGTGCCAGCGGGGGACTAGCTAACTATGGCTACACCTTC. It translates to CASGGLANYGYTF.

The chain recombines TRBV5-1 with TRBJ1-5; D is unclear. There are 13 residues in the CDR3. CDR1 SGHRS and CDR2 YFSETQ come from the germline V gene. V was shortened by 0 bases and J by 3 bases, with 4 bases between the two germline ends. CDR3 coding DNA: TGCGCCAGCAGCTTGGGGGTCAATCAGCCCCAGCATTTT. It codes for CASSLGVNQPQHF.

CDR3 residues: CASPDRGMNTEAFF. CDR3 sequence (DNA): TGTGCCAGCCCAGACAGGGGCATGAACACTGAAGCTTTCTTT. The V gene is TRBV6-5, the J gene TRBJ1-1, with 8 bases fitting TRBD1. There are 14 residues in the CDR3. J lost 0 bases, V lost 8 bases, and 5 bases had no gene match. Per germline, CDR1 MNHEY and CDR2 SVGAGI.

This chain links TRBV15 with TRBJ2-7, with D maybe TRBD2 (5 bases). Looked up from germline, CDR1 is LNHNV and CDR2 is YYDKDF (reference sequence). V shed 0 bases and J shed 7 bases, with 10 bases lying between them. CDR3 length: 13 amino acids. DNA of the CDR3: TGTGCCACCAGCAGAGATCGGACTGGGGAGCAGTACTTC. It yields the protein CATSRDRTGEQYF.

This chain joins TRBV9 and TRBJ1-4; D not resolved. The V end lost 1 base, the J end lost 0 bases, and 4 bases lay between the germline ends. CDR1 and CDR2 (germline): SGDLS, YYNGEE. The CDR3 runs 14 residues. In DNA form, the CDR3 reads TGTGCCAGCAGCGTAACAGCAACTAATGAAAAACTGTTTTTT. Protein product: CASSVTATNEKLFF.

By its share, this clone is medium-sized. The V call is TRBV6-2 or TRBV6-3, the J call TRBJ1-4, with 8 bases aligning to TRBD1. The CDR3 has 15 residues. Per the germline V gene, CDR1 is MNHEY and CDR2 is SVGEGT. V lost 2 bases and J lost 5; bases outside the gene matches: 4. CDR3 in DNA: TGTGCCAGCAGTTACCGGACAGGGAGAAATGAAAAACTGTTTTTT. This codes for CASSYRTGRNEKLFF.

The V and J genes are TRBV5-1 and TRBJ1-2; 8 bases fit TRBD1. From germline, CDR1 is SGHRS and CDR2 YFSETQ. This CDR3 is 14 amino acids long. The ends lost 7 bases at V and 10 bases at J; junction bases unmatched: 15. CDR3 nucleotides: TGCGCCAGCCAAGAAATTGGGACAGGAAATTTCTACACCTTC. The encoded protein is CASQEIGTGNFYTF.

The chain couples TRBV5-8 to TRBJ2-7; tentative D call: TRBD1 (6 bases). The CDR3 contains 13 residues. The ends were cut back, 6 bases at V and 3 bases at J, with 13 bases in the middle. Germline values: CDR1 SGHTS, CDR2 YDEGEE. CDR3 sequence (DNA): TGTGCCAGCACCAAGACAGGACTCTACGAGCAGTACTTC. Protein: CASTKTGLYEQYF.